This T cell receptor beta chain stems from a study of CD4 T cells in relation to SARS-CoV-2 and coronaviruses. Background on the study: The HLA restriction of the shared crossreactive spike epitopes was mapped.

The data were produced by immunoSEQ multiplex PCR, yet TCRdb's version contains in-frame clones alone and is incomplete. The table has roughly 15,000 clones, about four fifths seen once; the top ten hold roughly a tenth. Points on this clone: What it binds is not known.

CD4+ T cells from unexposed donors were obtained before the COVID-19 pandemic (2011-2018). CD4+ T cells were isolated from the cells after about 11 days of culture. As cell numbers allowed, unexposed-donor CD4+ T cells faced SARS-CoV-2 S/N and four cold-coronavirus spikes. This TCR came from a human donor in good health. The material sequenced was CD4+ T cells from PBMCs, cultured in vitro.

The CDR3 DNA sequence: TGTGCCAGCAGCCAGGGTAAGGATCAGCCCCAGCATTTT. Translating gives CASSQGKDQPQHF. The chain uses TRBV7-2 and TRBJ1-5; D is possibly TRBD1 (5 bases). The V end lost 5 bases, the J end lost 5 bases, and 10 bases lay between the germline ends. CDR3 size: 13 residues. Germline assignment: CDR1 SGHTA and CDR2 FQGNSA.